This note documents a single TCR beta chain sequence. This CDR3 has 14 residues. Between the trimmed V and J ends, which lost 3 bases and 1 base, there was a span of 9 bases. Per germline, CDR1 MNHEY and CDR2 SMNVEV (reference sequence). This entry is derived from a study of T cell changes during pregnancy in multiple sclerosis. Here immunoSEQ multiplex PCR was the method, and the copy in TCRdb shows in-frame clones only, minus some. Of about 73,000 clones in the sample, almost 90% are singletons; the top ten hold more than 8%. The specimen comprised peripheral blood, sampled after pregnancy. The receptor was isolated from a female donor in good health, enrolled as a control in a pregnancy study. This chain joins TRBV27 and TRBJ1-2, with D possibly TRBD1 on 5 matching bases. CDR3 in amino acids: CASSFKGLNYGYTF. CDR3 DNA: TGTGCCAGCAGTTTCAAGGGGCTTAACTATGGCTACACCTTC.